These 31 T cell receptor beta chains were sequenced from one sample in a study of blood T cell repertoires in COVID-19. Using immunoSEQ multiplex PCR, the repertoire was profiled, and TCRdb retains in-frame clones only, with some absent. The repertoire holds roughly 310,000 clones, with 89% as singletons. Material: PBMCs or T cells enriched from blood (not recorded which). The origin of the receptors is a woman aged 40 to 50 who had recovered from COVID-19.

The chain is built from TRBV7-2 and TRBJ2-1, with D maybe TRBD2 (6 bases). Trimming removed 1 base at V and 2 bases at J, with 12 bases between. The CDR3 loop spans 16 amino acids. CDR1 and CDR2 from the germline V gene are SGHTA and FQGNSA. CDR3 coding DNA: TGTGCCAGCAGCTTAGAAGTGGGGGGAACCTACAATGAGCAGTTCTTC. Translation: CASSLEVGGTYNEQFF.

The rearrangement links TRBV24-1 to TRBJ2-3; the D is unclear. CDR3 length: 13 amino acids. Trimming cost V 4 bases and J 3 bases, with 7 bases left between them. CDR1 and CDR2 (germline): KGHDR, SFDVKD. For the CDR3, the DNA is TGTGCCACCAGTGACCCCTCTACAGATACGCAGTATTTT. This translates into CATSDPSTDTQYF.

This chain uses TRBV7-6 with TRBJ2-1, with 15 bases identical to TRBD2. The J segment lost 8 bases and the V segment lost 6 bases, leaving 8 bases of the junction unmatched. In germline, CDR1 is SGHVS, CDR2 FNYEAQ. CDR3 size: 16 residues. CDR3 sequence (DNA): TGTGCCAGCAGGTTGGGACTAGCGGGGGGCCTAGATGAGCAGTTCTTC. It codes for CASRLGLAGGLDEQFF.

The V and J genes are TRBV7-2 and TRBJ1-1; possibly TRBD1 for D (6 bases). CDR1 is SGHTA and CDR2 is FQGNSA in the germline V gene. This CDR3 is built from 15 residues. V lost 4 bases and J lost 1, with 13 bases in between. CDR3 nucleotide sequence: TGTGCCAGCAGCTCGACAAAAGGGGGGAACACTGAAGCTTTCTTT. It encodes CASSSTKGGNTEAFF. The full variable domain, with the rest looked up from reference TRBV7-2 and TRBJ1-1, is GAGVSQSPSNKVTEKGKDVELRCDPISGHTALYWYRQSLGQGLEFLIYFQGNSAPDKSGLPSDRFSAERTGGSVSTLTIQRTQQEDSAVYLCASSSTKGGNTEAFFGQGTRLTVV.

This clone showed up just once. In DNA, the CDR3 is TGTGCCAGCAGTCCTGGACGGGGGACCCAGTACTTC. Protein: CASSPGRGTQYF. The rearrangement joins TRBV2 to TRBJ2-5; perhaps TRBD2 as D (5 bases). Trimming shortened V by 5 bases and J by 7 bases, and 11 bases separated the two germline ends. The CDR3 spans 12 residues. Germline values: CDR1 SNHLY, CDR2 FYNNEI. Full variable domain (missing parts from reference TRBV2 and TRBJ2-5): EPEVTQTPSHQVTQMGQEVILRCVPISNHLYFYWYRQILGQKVEFLVSFYNNEISEKSEIFDDQFSVERPDGSNFTLKIRSTKLEDSAMYFCASSPGRGTQYFGPGTRLLVL.

CDR3 amino acids: CASSLGQGVREKLFF. The CDR3 region has the DNA TGTGCCAGCAGCCTAGGACAGGGGGTTCGTGAAAAACTGTTTTTT. The chain uses TRBV7-9 and TRBJ1-4; 10 bases align to TRBD1. Germline assignment: CDR1 SEHNR and CDR2 FQNEAQ (reference sequence). V dropped 5 bases and J dropped 7; count of bases not matched to a gene: 7. The CDR3 extends over 15 amino acids.

The V and J genes are TRBV3-1 (or the pseudogene TRBV3-2) and TRBJ1-6; D is ambiguous. Germline loops: CDR1 LGHDT, CDR2 YNNKEL (reference sequence). There are 17 residues in the CDR3. The V gene lost 0 bases and the J gene lost 0 bases, with 9 bases spanning the gap. In DNA, the CDR3 is TGTGCCAGCAGCCAAGATATGTGGAGCTCCTATAATTCACCCCTCCACTTT. Its protein product is CASSQDMWSSYNSPLHF.

This chain links TRBV6-2 or TRBV6-3 with TRBJ2-7; D is uncertain. The CDR3 consists of 12 residues. CDR1 and CDR2 from the germline V gene are MNHEY and SVGEGT. V dropped 5 bases and J dropped 0 bases, with 5 bases sitting between them. Here the CDR3 reads CASSGSSYEQYF. CDR3 bases: TGTGCCAGCAGTGGTAGCTCCTACGAGCAGTACTTC.

The chain carries TRBV7-2 and TRBJ1-1, with unresolved D. The CDR3 has 14 residues. The ends were cut back, 5 bases at V and 1 base at J, with 11 bases in the middle. Germline V lookup: CDR1 SGHTA, CDR2 FQGNSA. CDR3 in DNA: TGTGCCAGCAGCCCAGGAGGGAGGAACACTGAAGCTTTCTTT. It specifies CASSPGGRNTEAFF.

The chain links TRBV27 to TRBJ2-1, with 12 bases matching TRBD2. The CDR3 is 15 residues long. Unmatched junction bases numbered 3, after V lost 3 bases and J lost 6 bases. The germline V gene has CDR1 MNHEY and CDR2 SMNVEV (reference sequence). CDR3 nucleotides: TGTGCCAGCAGTTTTGGGACTAGCGGGTTCAATGAGCAGTTCTTC. Amino acid sequence: CASSFGTSGFNEQFF.

This rearrangement joins TRBV6-5 to TRBJ1-5; the D gene is possibly TRBD1 (6 bases). The V and J ends lost 2 bases and 5 bases respectively, with 13 bases between them. The CDR3 runs 15 residues. CDR1 MNHEY and CDR2 SVGAGI come from the germline V gene. In DNA form, the CDR3 reads TGTGCCAGCAGTTACACCAGGGAGGGGGATCAGCCCCAGCATTTT. It yields the protein CASSYTREGDQPQHF.

The chain combines TRBV19 with TRBJ1-6; D is uncertain. This CDR3 has 14 amino acids. V lost 5 bases and J lost 5, with 10 bases in between. Germline CDR1 is LNHDA and CDR2 is SQIVND (reference sequence). As DNA, the CDR3 is TGTGCCAGTAGTCCCACTCTGGATAATTCACCCCTCCACTTT. Encoded protein: CASSPTLDNSPLHF.

CDR3 region: CASTPGLGPLSSTEAFF. The CDR3 DNA sequence: TGTGCCAGTACCCCGGGTCTTGGCCCGCTAAGTTCCACTGAAGCTTTCTTT. The chain combines TRBV19 with TRBJ1-1; no clear D. The CDR3 is 17 amino acids. V lost 7 bases, J lost 4 bases, and 25 bases lay in between. From germline, CDR1 is LNHDA and CDR2 SQIVND (reference sequence).

This clone was observed a handful of times. V and J are TRBV7-2 and TRBJ2-5, with 13 bases identical to TRBD2. This CDR3 comprises 15 residues. The germline V gene encodes CDR1 SGHTA and CDR2 FQGNSA. The V and J ends lost 5 bases and 4 bases, in that order; junction bases with no gene match: 4. DNA for the CDR3: TGTGCCAGCAGCCGGACTAGCGGGAGTTCAGAGACCCAGTACTTC. Translation gives CASSRTSGSSETQYF.

This clone was counted once. The chain combines TRBV18 with TRBJ2-7, with 7 bases lining up with TRBD2. This CDR3 has 14 amino acids. The junction had 5 bases not matched to a gene; V was cut back by 3 bases and J by 3 bases. Germline V gene data show CDR1 as KGHSH and CDR2 as LQKENI. CDR3 protein: CASSPGGDVYEQYF. CDR3 in DNA: TGTGCCAGCTCACCGGGGGGGGACGTCTACGAGCAGTACTTC.

V is TRBV5-4 and J is TRBJ1-1, with 9 bases aligning to TRBD1. Unmatched junction bases numbered 6, after V lost 7 bases and J lost 5 bases. CDR3 length: 13 amino acids. Germline lookup yields CDR1 SGHNT and CDR2 YYREEE (reference sequence). The CDR3 sequence: CASHRTGVTEAFF. CDR3 nucleotides: TGTGCCAGCCACCGGACAGGGGTAACTGAAGCTTTCTTT.

The chain couples TRBV11-3 to TRBJ2-5; 9 bases are shared with TRBD1. From germline, CDR1 is SGHNT and CDR2 YENEEA. V was pared by 5 bases and J by 2 bases, with 6 bases of the junction left unmatched. CDR3 length: 15 amino acids. The CDR3 region has the DNA TGTGCCAGCAGCCTAACAGGGGGCGCACAAGAGACCCAGTACTTC. It specifies CASSLTGGAQETQYF.

This sequence joins TRBV7-9 and TRBJ1-2; unclear D gene. The length of the CDR3 is 15 residues. CDR1 is SEHNR and CDR2 is FQNEAQ in the germline V gene (reference sequence). V was pared by 2 bases and J by 5 bases, with 15 bases between. In DNA form, the CDR3 reads TGTGCCAGCAGCTTAAACGCGGGGATTGGGTATGGCTACACCTTC. This codes for CASSLNAGIGYGYTF.

This chain links TRBV5-1 with TRBJ2-7; 14 bases fit TRBD2. Germline CDR1 SGHRS, CDR2 YFSETQ. Trimming at V came to 0 bases and at J to 2 bases, leaving 7 bases not matched to a gene. The CDR3 is 18 amino acids. The CDR3 nucleotides read TGCGCCAGCAGCTTGGAGGGACTAGCGGGAGCAAGTCCCTACGAGCAGTACTTC. This encodes CASSLEGLAGASPYEQYF.

This clone was seen only once. The chain uses TRBV7-3 and TRBJ2-1; the match to TRBD2 covers 9 bases. Germline V lookup: CDR1 SGHTA, CDR2 FQGTGA. The CDR3 sequence is 15 residues long. Germline trimming cut 2 bases from V and 8 bases from J; bases unmatched to any gene: 7. CDR3: CASSLDLAGRDEQFF. CDR3 bases: TGTGCCAGCAGCTTAGATCTAGCGGGGAGGGATGAGCAGTTCTTC. The full variable domain, completed using reference TRBV7-3 and TRBJ2-1, is GAGVSQTPSNKVTEKGKYVELRCDPISGHTALYWYRQSLGQGPEFLIYFQGTGAADDSGLPNDRFFAVRPEGSVSTLKIQRTERGDSAVYLCASSLDLAGRDEQFFGPGTRLTVL.

The chain has TRBV19 and TRBJ2-3; 8 bases line up with TRBD2. This CDR3 comprises 16 residues. The junction had 5 bases not matched to a gene; V was cut back by 1 base and J by 2 bases. CDR1 LNHDA and CDR2 SQIVND come from the germline V gene (reference sequence). The CDR3 here is CASSIVTSGATDTQYF. As DNA, the CDR3 is TGTGCCAGTAGTATAGTAACTAGCGGAGCCACAGATACGCAGTATTTT.

The rearrangement joins TRBV11-2 to TRBJ2-7; 7 bases are a match to TRBD2. CDR3 length: 17 residues. V trimming: 0 bases; J trimming: 2 bases; junction bases outside the gene matches: 10. Germline CDR1 SGHAT, CDR2 FQNNGV. Here the CDR3 DNA reads TGTGCCAGCAGCTTAGACTTCGGGACTATCAAAACCTACGAGCAGTACTTC. Its protein is CASSLDFGTIKTYEQYF.

The rearrangement uses TRBV7-3 and TRBJ1-1; 8 bases align to TRBD1. After removal of 3 bases from V and 0 bases from J, the junction contained 0 bases not matched to a gene. Germline V gives CDR1 SGHTA, CDR2 FQGTGA. This CDR3 has 14 residues. CDR3 residues: CASSLDRVNTEAFF. The CDR3 coding sequence is TGTGCCAGCAGCTTGGACAGGGTGAACACTGAAGCTTTCTTT.

The chain combines TRBV19 with TRBJ2-1, with D maybe TRBD2 (6 bases). The V end was cut by 5 bases, the J end by 0 bases, with 14 bases between. The germline CDR1 and CDR2 sequences are LNHDA and SQIVND (reference sequence). CDR3 length: 16 amino acids. In nucleotides, the CDR3 is TGTGCCAGTAGTCGTCGCCTCGGGAGCTCCTACAATGAGCAGTTCTTC. Encoded protein: CASSRRLGSSYNEQFF.

The rearrangement joins TRBV7-2 to TRBJ2-3; D not resolved. Germline V lookup: CDR1 SGHTA, CDR2 FQGNSA. Between the trimmed V and J ends, which lost 6 bases and 6 bases, there was a span of 16 bases. This CDR3 is built from 14 residues. This CDR3 is CASRTGFSRDTQYF. The CDR3 nucleotides are TGTGCCAGCAGAACCGGCTTTTCGAGGGATACGCAGTATTTT.

This sequence joins TRBV7-9 and TRBJ2-4; 12 nucleotides match TRBD2. CDR3 length: 17 amino acids. CDR1 SEHNR and CDR2 FQNEAQ come from the germline V gene (reference sequence). Germline trimming cut 0 bases from V and 3 bases from J; bases unmatched to any gene: 3. CDR3 residues: CASSLALAGGIKNIQYF. CDR3 coding DNA: TGTGCCAGCAGCTTAGCTCTAGCGGGGGGGATCAAAAACATTCAGTACTTC.

The chain joins TRBV25-1 to TRBJ2-7; tentative D call: TRBD2 (6 bases). Trimming took 6 bases from V and 3 from J, leaving 15 bases between them. The CDR3 has 14 residues. CDR1 and CDR2 (germline): MGHDK, SYGVNS. CDR3: CASSNTGALYEQYF. CDR3 nucleotide sequence: TGTGCCAGCAGCAATACGGGAGCCCTCTACGAGCAGTACTTC.

The J gene is TRBJ2-1, the V gene TRBV5-1; 11 bases are shared with TRBD2. The germline V gene has CDR1 SGHRS and CDR2 YFSETQ. The CDR3 runs 15 residues. Trimming cost V 2 bases and J 8 bases; bases outside gene matches: 6. DNA of the CDR3: TGCGCCAGCAGCTTCGGGCTAGCGGGGGGTGATGAGCAGTTCTTC. This encodes CASSFGLAGGDEQFF.

The chain couples TRBV7-8 to TRBJ2-7, with 12 nucleotides matching TRBD2. Germline V CDR1 and CDR2: SGHVS, FQNEAQ. The CDR3 consists of 16 residues. The trim removed 3 bases at V and 1 base at J, leaving 4 bases unmatched. CDR3 sequence (DNA): TGTGCCAGCAGCTTCCCTAGCGGGAGGGGGTCCTACGAGCAGTACTTC. Translating gives CASSFPSGRGSYEQYF.

The chain has TRBV30 and TRBJ2-2; D unclear. CDR3 length: 14 amino acids. Trimming stripped 4 bases from V and 0 bases from J, with 9 bases between. CDR1 and CDR2 from the germline V gene are GTSNPN and SVGIG (reference sequence). The CDR3 DNA reads TGTGCCTGGAATGCGGCCGCGAACACCGGGGAGCTGTTTTTT. It translates to CAWNAAANTGELFF.

The V gene is TRBV11-1, the J gene TRBJ2-1; the match to TRBD2 covers 9 bases. The CDR3 runs to 12 residues. Trimming took 5 bases from V and 10 from J; bases not matched to a gene: 3. The V gene's germline CDR1 is SGHAT and CDR2 FQDESV (reference sequence). CDR3 residues: CASSRSGGEQFF. Written as DNA, the CDR3 is TGTGCCAGCAGCCGAAGCGGGGGGGAGCAGTTCTTC.